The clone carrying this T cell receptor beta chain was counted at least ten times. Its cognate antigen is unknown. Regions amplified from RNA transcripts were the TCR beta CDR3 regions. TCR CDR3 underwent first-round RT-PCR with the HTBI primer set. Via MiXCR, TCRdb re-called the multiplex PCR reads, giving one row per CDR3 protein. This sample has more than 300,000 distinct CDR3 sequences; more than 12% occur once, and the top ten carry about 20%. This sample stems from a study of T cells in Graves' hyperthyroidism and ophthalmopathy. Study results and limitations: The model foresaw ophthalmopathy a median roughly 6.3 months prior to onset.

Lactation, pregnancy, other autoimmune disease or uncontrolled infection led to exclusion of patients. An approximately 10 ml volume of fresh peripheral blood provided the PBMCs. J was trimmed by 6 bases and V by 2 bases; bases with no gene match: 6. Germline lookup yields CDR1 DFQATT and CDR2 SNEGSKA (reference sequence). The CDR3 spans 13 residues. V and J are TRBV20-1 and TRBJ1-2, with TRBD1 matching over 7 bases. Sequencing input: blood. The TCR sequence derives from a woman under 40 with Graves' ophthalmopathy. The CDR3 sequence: CSARRDRGNGYTF. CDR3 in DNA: TGCAGTGCTAGACGGGACAGAGGCAATGGCTACACCTTC.